Below, 28 T cell receptor beta chains from the same sample are listed, as sequenced in a study of blood T cells in healthy people across ages. With a J-beta primer mix and a sample-barcoded 5' primer, a second PCR ran roughly 6 to 11 cycles. One entry per CDR3 protein, called by TCRdb with MiXCR from the 5' RACE reads. The table includes around 1.7 million distinct CDR3 sequences, 28% detected once. Material for sequencing was blood. The receptor set was obtained from a woman aged 30 to 39 in good health.

The rearrangement joins TRBV6-6 to TRBJ2-7; a weak D match, TRBD1 (5 bases). Looked up from germline, CDR1 is MNHNY and CDR2 is SVGAGI (reference sequence). The CDR3 covers 13 residues. Trimming removed 5 bases from V and 0 bases from J, with 8 bases in between. This CDR3 is CASSDSLSYEQYF. DNA for the CDR3: TGTGCCAGCAGTGACAGCCTCTCCTACGAGCAGTACTTC.

The chain couples TRBV18 to TRBJ2-7, with D possibly TRBD2 on 6 matching bases. The DNA end is more similar to TRBJ2-5, so the J call may be wrong. The CDR3 covers 13 residues. CDR1 KGHSH and CDR2 LQKENI come from the germline V gene. The CDR3 loop is CASSPGGTETQYF. CDR3 bases: TGTGCCAGCTCACCAGGGGGGACAGAGACCCAGTACTTC.

J is TRBJ1-1 and V is TRBV5-1; the match to TRBD1 covers 8 bases. The V and J ends lost 3 bases and 1 base, in that order; junction bases with no gene match: 5. There are 15 residues in the CDR3. CDR1 is SGHRS and CDR2 is YFSETQ in the germline V gene. For the CDR3, the DNA is TGCGCCAGCAGCTATTGGACAGGGAGGAACACTGAAGCTTTCTTT. It codes for CASSYWTGRNTEAFF.

Of note for this clonotype: A much larger clonotype is one base distant, so this may be a read error. DNA of the CDR3: TGTGCCGGCAGCTTATCGGCCCCGTTGAGAGACAATGAGCAGTTCTTC. This sequence encodes CAGSLSAPLRDNEQFF. The chain carries TRBV7-3 and TRBJ2-1, with unresolved D. CDR1 and CDR2 (germline): SGHTA, FQGTGA. The CDR3 length is 16 residues.

Notes on this clonotype: A much larger clone lies a single base off, so this may be a read error. The genes are TRBV7-2 and TRBJ2-1, with a weak D call TRBD2 (6 bases). The CDR3 is 13 residues long. From germline, CDR1 is SGHTA and CDR2 FQGNSA. The CDR3 region is CAGSLGRAGKQFF. Here the CDR3 DNA reads TGTGCCGGCAGCCTAGGGCGGGCGGGGAAGCAGTTCTTC.

This clonotype has a handful of counts. The V and J genes are TRBV10-3 and TRBJ2-1, with 9 nucleotides matching TRBD2. Trimming cost V 7 bases and J 8 bases; bases outside gene matches: 9. This CDR3 comprises 14 residues. Looked up from germline, CDR1 is ENHRY and CDR2 is SYGVKD. Here the CDR3 reads CAINAGGPEDEQFF. The CDR3 region has the DNA TGTGCCATCAACGCGGGGGGGCCCGAGGATGAGCAGTTCTTC.

This clonotype was found a few times. CDR3 in DNA: TGTGCCATCGCGTCAGGGCAGCCTAGCACAGATACGCAGTATTTT. Translated: CAIASGQPSTDTQYF. This chain links TRBV10-3 with TRBJ2-3, with D possibly TRBD1 on 5 matching bases. The CDR3 consists of 15 residues. V dropped 8 bases and J dropped 0 bases, with 15 bases sitting between them. Germline V gene lookup returns CDR1 ENHRY and CDR2 SYGVKD.

Ten or more counts support this clonotype. The chain links TRBV29-1 to TRBJ2-5; a possible D gene is TRBD1 (5 bases). This CDR3 region has 14 residues. The V gene's germline CDR1 is SQVTM and CDR2 ANQGSEA. The V and J ends lost 3 bases and 4 bases respectively, with 15 bases between them. This chain's CDR3 is CSVEDAGMGETQYF. In DNA form, the CDR3 reads TGCAGCGTTGAGGACGCAGGGATGGGAGAGACCCAGTACTTC.

This clonotype has just a few counts. The rearrangement joins TRBV12-5 to TRBJ2-1; 9 bases are a match to TRBD1. Germline-derived CDR1 and CDR2 are LGHNT and FRNRAP. V lost 4 bases and J lost 8; bases outside the gene matches: 9. The CDR3 extends over 15 amino acids. The CDR3 here is CASGSPQQGADEQFF. In nucleotides, the CDR3 is TGTGCTAGTGGTTCCCCACAACAGGGGGCGGATGAGCAGTTCTTC.

The chain has TRBV5-1 and TRBJ1-6, with D maybe TRBD1 (5 bases). Germline assignment: CDR1 SGHRS and CDR2 YFSETQ. With 4 bases removed from V and 5 bases from J, the gap between germline ends came to 10 bases. This CDR3 region has 14 residues. The CDR3: CASSLDINNSPLHF. CDR3 in DNA: TGCGCCAGCAGCCTGGACATAAATAATTCACCCCTCCACTTT.

In its sample, this clonotype was seen many times. This chain uses TRBV20-1 with TRBJ2-7; 12 bases fit TRBD2. Germline values: CDR1 DFQATT, CDR2 SNEGSKA (reference sequence). After removal of 5 bases from V and 2 bases from J, the junction contained 4 bases not matched to a gene. This CDR3 contains 14 residues. For the CDR3, the DNA is TGCAGTGCTCCGACTAGCGGGGGAACCTACGAGCAGTACTTC. As protein: CSAPTSGGTYEQYF.

The V call is TRBV2, the J call TRBJ1-1; D remains unclear. The ends were cut back, 3 bases at V and 6 bases at J, with 17 bases in the middle. Germline CDR1 is SNHLY and CDR2 is FYNNEI. The CDR3 contains 15 residues. CDR3 sequence reads: CASSDLQAGGAEAFF. The CDR3 coding sequence is TGTGCCAGCAGTGACCTGCAGGCTGGCGGCGCTGAAGCTTTCTTT.

Only a few counts were recorded for this clonotype. This chain uses TRBV4-3 with TRBJ2-7; 7 bases fit TRBD2. Looked up from germline, CDR1 is LGHNA and CDR2 is YSLEER. Trimming cost V 4 bases and J 6 bases; bases outside gene matches: 9. This CDR3 spans 14 amino acids. The CDR3 DNA sequence: TGCGCCAGCAGCCCTAGTCGCGGGAGTCCCGAGCAGTACTTC. Translation gives CASSPSRGSPEQYF.

The chain couples TRBV20-1 to TRBJ2-4, with TRBD1 matching 8 bases. V lost 0 bases and J lost 0; bases outside the gene matches: 13. The germline V gene has CDR1 DFQATT and CDR2 SNEGSKA (reference sequence). The length of the CDR3 is 19 residues. The CDR3 protein is CSARDDSGRGRLAKNIQYF. The CDR3 DNA sequence: TGCAGTGCTAGAGATGACTCGGGCAGGGGGCGACTAGCCAAAAACATTCAGTACTTC.

The gene calls are TRBV6-6 and TRBJ2-7; no clear D. CDR3 size: 11 residues. Trimming took 10 bases from V and 9 from J, leaving 16 bases between them. Germline-derived CDR1 and CDR2 are MNHNY and SVGAGI (reference sequence). In nucleotides, the CDR3 is TGTGCCAACTGTCACATTCGAGTGCAGTACTTC. As protein: CANCHIRVQYF.

This clonotype came up a few times. This sequence joins TRBV20-1 and TRBJ2-3; 8 nucleotides align to TRBD2. V was clipped by 1 base and J by 5 bases; unmatched bases: 5. The CDR3 has 14 residues. The germline CDR1 and CDR2 sequences are DFQATT and SNEGSKA (reference sequence). The CDR3 is CSARVASGRDTQYF. The CDR3 nucleotides are TGCAGTGCTAGAGTAGCCAGCGGGAGAGATACGCAGTATTTT.

This rearrangement joins TRBV6-5 to TRBJ2-3; no clear D gene. Germline values: CDR1 MNHEY, CDR2 SVGAGI. V lost 2 bases to trimming and J lost 0 bases, with 12 bases between them. CDR3 length equals 16 residues. The CDR3 is CASSYDFQTSTDTQYF. As DNA, the CDR3 is TGTGCCAGCAGTTACGATTTCCAAACTAGCACAGATACGCAGTATTTT.

With regard to this clonotype: The CDR3 carries no conserved terminal phenylalanine or tryptophan, so it likely arises from a read error. The chain recombines TRBV4-1 with TRBJ2-7; 13 bases map to TRBD2. The CDR3 is 18 amino acids. Trimming removed 0 bases from V and 0 bases from J; junction bases left unmatched: 5. In germline, CDR1 is MGHRA, CDR2 YSYEKL. CDR3 loop: CASSQDGTSGEDSYEQYI. The CDR3 DNA reads TGCGCCAGCAGCCAAGATGGGACTAGCGGGGAAGACTCCTACGAGCAGTACATC.

This clonotype was counted at least ten times. This sequence joins TRBV7-9 and TRBJ2-2; 9 bases are a match to TRBD2. This CDR3 comprises 17 residues. Losses at the gene ends were 1 base for V and 4 bases for J; bases not matched to a gene: 7. Per the germline V gene, CDR1 is SEHNR and CDR2 is FQNEAQ (reference sequence). The CDR3 region is CASSLVFSGSSTGELFF. Here the CDR3 DNA reads TGTGCCAGCAGCTTAGTCTTTAGCGGGAGCTCCACCGGGGAGCTGTTTTTT.

This clonotype showed up just a few times. The chain couples TRBV28 to TRBJ1-2; D unresolved. This CDR3 is built from 13 residues. Germline V gene data show CDR1 as MDHEN and CDR2 as SYDVKM. The germline V and J ends were trimmed by 2 bases and 4 bases, with 8 bases remaining between them. The CDR3 sequence is CASSLADVYGYTF. Here the CDR3 DNA reads TGTGCCAGCAGTTTAGCAGATGTCTATGGCTACACCTTC.

The table lists this clonotype with a few counts. The chain is built from TRBV6-5 and TRBJ1-1; 7 bases map to TRBD1. Germline CDR1 reads MNHEY; CDR2 reads SVGAGI. This CDR3 is built from 14 residues. V lost 5 bases, J lost 6 bases, and 9 bases stayed unmatched. Here the CDR3 reads CASSPPAGGSEAFF. Written as DNA, the CDR3 is TGTGCCAGCAGTCCCCCCGCAGGGGGGTCTGAAGCTTTCTTT.

The gene calls are TRBV3-1 and TRBJ2-3, with a weak D call TRBD1 (5 bases). Trimming cost V 2 bases and J 7 bases, with 7 bases left between them. The CDR3 totals 12 residues. Per germline, CDR1 LGHDT and CDR2 YNNKEL (reference sequence). The CDR3 nucleotides read TGTGCCAGCAGCCAACGACAGTATACGCAGTATTTT. Translated: CASSQRQYTQYF.

J is TRBJ1-5 and V is TRBV6-5; D is unresolved. V was trimmed by 8 bases and J by 0 bases, leaving 14 bases between them. Germline CDR1 MNHEY, CDR2 SVGAGI. The CDR3 sequence is 15 residues long. The CDR3 here is CASGRTAYSNQPQHF. The CDR3 nucleotides are TGTGCCAGCGGCAGAACAGCCTATAGCAATCAGCCCCAGCATTTT.

This clonotype appeared once. The chain has TRBV19 and TRBJ1-2, with D possibly being TRBD1 (5 bases). CDR1 is LNHDA and CDR2 is SQIVND in the germline V gene (reference sequence). Trimming stripped 7 bases from V and 7 bases from J, with 22 bases between. CDR3 length: 15 amino acids. This CDR3 reads CASNDRQTPSGGYTF. In DNA, the CDR3 is TGTGCCAGTAATGACAGACAGACTCCTTCGGGTGGCTACACCTTC.

The chain links TRBV12-3 or TRBV12-4 to TRBJ2-7; 7 bases match TRBD1. J was trimmed by 6 bases and V by 5 bases; bases with no gene match: 4. CDR3 length: 12 residues. The CDR3 sequence: CASSNYRGEQYF. The CDR3 region has the DNA TGTGCCAGCAGTAACTACAGGGGCGAGCAGTACTTC.

This clonotype was found many times. This rearrangement joins TRBV12-3 or TRBV12-4 to TRBJ1-2; TRBD1 matches 7 bases. V lost 3 bases to trimming and J lost 0 bases; unmatched junction nucleotides: 7. The CDR3 runs 16 residues. The CDR3 spells CASSFLQGEANYGYTF. DNA for the CDR3: TGTGCCAGCAGTTTCCTCCAGGGGGAAGCTAACTATGGCTACACCTTC.

V and J are TRBV10-3 and TRBJ1-2; TRBD1 matches 8 bases. After removal of 9 bases from V and 4 bases from J, the junction contained 10 bases not matched to a gene. The germline CDR1 and CDR2 sequences are ENHRY and SYGVKD. The CDR3 totals 14 residues. The CDR3 nucleotides read TGTGCCATTTCCTCAGGGGGCCTGGGCTATGGCTACACCTTC. Translation gives CAISSGGLGYGYTF.

This clonotype turned up a few times. The rearrangement links TRBV2 to TRBJ2-1, with D perhaps matching TRBD1 (6 bases). The CDR3 loop spans 14 amino acids. Per germline, CDR1 SNHLY and CDR2 FYNNEI. Trimming pared 6 bases from V and 5 bases from J, leaving 14 bases between. CDR3 nucleotide sequence: TGTGCCAGCAGCGCCGGGACACGCAACAATGAGCAGTTCTTC. The encoded protein is CASSAGTRNNEQFF.